This TCR beta chain was sequenced during a study of blood T cells in healthy people across ages. For the study at large: T cells yielded about one barcoded beta molecule per two cells through template switching. Whole-study findings and limits: Higher diversity, along with more naive CD4+ cells, distinguished long-lived donors from aged donors.

This clonotype was seen more than once but under ten times. The antigen is unknown. Primers used in a second PCR of about 7 to 12 cycles were a sample-barcoded 5' primer and a J-beta primer mix. CDR3-containing paired-end reads numbering at least 2.5 million came from each sample. TCRdb passed the 5' RACE reads through MiXCR, listing each CDR3 protein once. The table shows 650,000 to 1,000,000 distinct CDR3 sequences, with about 36% occurring only once. The CDR3 runs to 15 residues. The germline gives CDR1 DFQATT, CDR2 SNEGSKA (reference sequence). V was pared by 5 bases and J by 7 bases, with 20 bases between.

The source material was blood. The clonotype originates from a man younger than 35 in good health. The V and J genes are TRBV20-1 and TRBJ1-4; the D gene is possibly TRBD1 (6 bases). DNA of the CDR3: TGCAGTGCTCAACGACAGGCTCTTAATGGTGAAAAACTGTTTTTT. It translates to CSAQRQALNGEKLFF.